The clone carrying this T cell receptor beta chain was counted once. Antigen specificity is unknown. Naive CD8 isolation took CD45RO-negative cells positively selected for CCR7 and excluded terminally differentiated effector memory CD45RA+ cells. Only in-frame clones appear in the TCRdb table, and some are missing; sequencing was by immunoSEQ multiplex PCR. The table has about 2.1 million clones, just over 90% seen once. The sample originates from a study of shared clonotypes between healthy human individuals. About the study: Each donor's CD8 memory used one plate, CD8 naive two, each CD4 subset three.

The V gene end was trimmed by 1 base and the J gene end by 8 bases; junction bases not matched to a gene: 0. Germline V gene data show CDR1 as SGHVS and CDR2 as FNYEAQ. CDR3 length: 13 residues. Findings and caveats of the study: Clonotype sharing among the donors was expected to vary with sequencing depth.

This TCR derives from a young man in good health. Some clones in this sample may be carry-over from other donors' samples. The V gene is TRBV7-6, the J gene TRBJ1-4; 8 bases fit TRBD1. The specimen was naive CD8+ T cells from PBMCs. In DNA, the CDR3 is TGTGCCAGCAGCTTAGACAGGGGGGAAAAACTGTTTTTT. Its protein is CASSLDRGEKLFF. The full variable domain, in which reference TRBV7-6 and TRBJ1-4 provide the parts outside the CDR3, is GAGVSQSPRYKVTKRGQDVALRCDPISGHVSLYWYRQALGQGPEFLTYFNYEAQQDKSGLPNDRFSAERPEGSISTLTIQRTEQRDSAMYRCASSLDRGEKLFFGSGTQLSVL.